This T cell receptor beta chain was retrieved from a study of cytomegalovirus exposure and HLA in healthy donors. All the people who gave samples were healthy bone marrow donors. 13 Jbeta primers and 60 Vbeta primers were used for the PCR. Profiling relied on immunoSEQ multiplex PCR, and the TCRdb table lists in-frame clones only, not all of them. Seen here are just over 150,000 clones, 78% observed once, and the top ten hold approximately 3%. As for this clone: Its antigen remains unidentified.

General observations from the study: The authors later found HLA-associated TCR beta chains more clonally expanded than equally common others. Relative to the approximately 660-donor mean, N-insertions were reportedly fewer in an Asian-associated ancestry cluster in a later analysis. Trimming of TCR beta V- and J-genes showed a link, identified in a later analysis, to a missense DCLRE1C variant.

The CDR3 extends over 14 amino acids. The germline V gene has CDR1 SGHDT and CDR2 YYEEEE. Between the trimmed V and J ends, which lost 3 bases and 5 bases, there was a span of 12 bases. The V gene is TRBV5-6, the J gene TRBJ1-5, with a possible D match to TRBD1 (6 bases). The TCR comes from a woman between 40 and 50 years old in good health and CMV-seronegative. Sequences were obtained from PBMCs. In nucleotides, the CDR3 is TGTGCCAGCAGCTCCAGGGGAATGCATCAGCCCCAGCATTTT. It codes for CASSSRGMHQPQHF. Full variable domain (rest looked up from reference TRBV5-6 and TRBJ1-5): DAGVTQSPTHLIKTRGQQVTLRCSPKSGHDTVSWYQQALGQGPQFIFQYYEEEERQRGNFPDRFSGHQFPNYSSELNVNALLLGDSALYLCASSSRGMHQPQHFGDGTRLSIL.